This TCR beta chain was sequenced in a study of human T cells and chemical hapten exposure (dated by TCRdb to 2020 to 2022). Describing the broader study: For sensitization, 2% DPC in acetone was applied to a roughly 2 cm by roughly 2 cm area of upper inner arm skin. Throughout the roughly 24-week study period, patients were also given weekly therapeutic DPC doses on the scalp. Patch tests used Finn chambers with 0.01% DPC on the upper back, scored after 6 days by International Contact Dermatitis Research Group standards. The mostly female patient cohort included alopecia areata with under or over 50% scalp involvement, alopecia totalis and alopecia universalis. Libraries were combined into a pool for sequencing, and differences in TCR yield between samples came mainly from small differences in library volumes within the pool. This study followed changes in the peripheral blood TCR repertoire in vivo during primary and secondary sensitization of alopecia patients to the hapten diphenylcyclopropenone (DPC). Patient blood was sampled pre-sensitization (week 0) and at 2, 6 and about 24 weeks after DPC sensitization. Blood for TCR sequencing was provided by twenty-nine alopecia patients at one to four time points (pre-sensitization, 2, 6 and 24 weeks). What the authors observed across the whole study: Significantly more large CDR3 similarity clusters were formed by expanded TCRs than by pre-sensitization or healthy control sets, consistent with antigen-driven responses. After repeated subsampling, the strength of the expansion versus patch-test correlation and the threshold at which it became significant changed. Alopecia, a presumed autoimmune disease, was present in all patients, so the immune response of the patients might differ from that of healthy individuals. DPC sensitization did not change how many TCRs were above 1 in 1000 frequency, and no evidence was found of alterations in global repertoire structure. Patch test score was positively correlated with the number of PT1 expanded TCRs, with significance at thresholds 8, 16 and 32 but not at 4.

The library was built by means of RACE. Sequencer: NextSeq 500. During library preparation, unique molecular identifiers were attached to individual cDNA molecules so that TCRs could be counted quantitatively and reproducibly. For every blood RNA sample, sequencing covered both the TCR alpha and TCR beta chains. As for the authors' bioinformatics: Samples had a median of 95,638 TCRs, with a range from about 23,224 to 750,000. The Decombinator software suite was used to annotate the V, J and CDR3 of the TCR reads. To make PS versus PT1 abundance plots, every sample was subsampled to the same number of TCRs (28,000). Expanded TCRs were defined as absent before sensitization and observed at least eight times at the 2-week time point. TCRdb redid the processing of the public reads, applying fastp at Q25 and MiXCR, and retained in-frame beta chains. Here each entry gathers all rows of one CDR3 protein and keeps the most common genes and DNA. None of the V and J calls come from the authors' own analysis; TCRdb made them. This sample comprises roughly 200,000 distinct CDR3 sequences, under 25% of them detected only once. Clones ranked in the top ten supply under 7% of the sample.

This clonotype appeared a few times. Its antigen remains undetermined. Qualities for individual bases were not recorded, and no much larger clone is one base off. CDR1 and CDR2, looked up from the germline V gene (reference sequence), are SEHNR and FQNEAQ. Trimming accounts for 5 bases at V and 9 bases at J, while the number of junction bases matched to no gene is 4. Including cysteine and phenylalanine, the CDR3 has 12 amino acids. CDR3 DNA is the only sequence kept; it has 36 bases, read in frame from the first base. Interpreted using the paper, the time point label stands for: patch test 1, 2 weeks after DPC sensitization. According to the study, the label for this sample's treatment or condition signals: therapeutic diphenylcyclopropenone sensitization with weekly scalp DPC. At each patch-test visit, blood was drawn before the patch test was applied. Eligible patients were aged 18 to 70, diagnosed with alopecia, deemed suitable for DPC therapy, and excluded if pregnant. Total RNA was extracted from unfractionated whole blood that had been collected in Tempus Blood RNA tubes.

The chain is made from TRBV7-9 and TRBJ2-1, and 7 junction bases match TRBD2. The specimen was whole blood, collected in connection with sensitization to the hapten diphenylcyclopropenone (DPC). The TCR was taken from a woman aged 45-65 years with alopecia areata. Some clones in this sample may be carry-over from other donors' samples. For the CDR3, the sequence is CASSLQRGEQFF. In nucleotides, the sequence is TGTGCCAGCAGCCTACAGCGGGGTGAGCAGTTCTTC.